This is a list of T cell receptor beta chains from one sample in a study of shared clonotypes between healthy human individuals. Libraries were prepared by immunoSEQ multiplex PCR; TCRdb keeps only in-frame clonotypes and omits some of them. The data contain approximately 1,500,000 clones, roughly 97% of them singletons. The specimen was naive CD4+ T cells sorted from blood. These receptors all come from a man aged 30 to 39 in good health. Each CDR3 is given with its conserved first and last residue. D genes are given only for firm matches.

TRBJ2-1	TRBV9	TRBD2	TGTGCCAGCAGCCCCAGACTAGCGGGAGGGACTGATGAGCAGTTCTTC	CASSPRLAGGTDEQFF
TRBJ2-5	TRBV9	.	TGTGCCAGCAGCGTAGCTGTTAGCGGAGTCCAAGAGACCCAGTACTTC	CASSVAVSGVQETQYF
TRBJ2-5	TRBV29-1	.	TGCAGCGTTGCGGCAGGGAGGATGGAGACCCAGTACTTC	CSVAAGRMETQYF
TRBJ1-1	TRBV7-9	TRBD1	TGTGCCAGCAGCTCCACGGGGACAGACACTGAAGCTTTCTTT	CASSSTGTDTEAFF
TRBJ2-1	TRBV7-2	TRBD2	TGTGCCAGCAGCTCCCAGACTAGCGGCCACAATGAGCAGTTCTTC	CASSSQTSGHNEQFF
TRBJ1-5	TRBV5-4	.	TGTGCCAGCAGCTTGCGGGATCAGGGGCCCCAGCATTTT	CASSLRDQGPQHF
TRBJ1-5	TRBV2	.	TGTGCCAGCAGTGAGGCGACAGCCAATCAGCCCCAGCATTTT	CASSEATANQPQHF
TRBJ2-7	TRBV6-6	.	TGTGCCAGCAGTTACGGCAGGGTCAACTACGAGCAGTACTTC	CASSYGRVNYEQYF
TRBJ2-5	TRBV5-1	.	TGCGCCAGCAGCTTGGAGGGGTGGGGGTCCGAACAGTACTTC	CASSLEGWGSEQYF
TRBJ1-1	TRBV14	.	TGTGCCAGCAGCCAAACATGGCTGGGGTCTCGGGCTTTCTTT	CASSQTWLGSRAFF
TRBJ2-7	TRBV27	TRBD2	TGTGCCAGCAGTCCGGTAGCGGGACCCTACGAGCAGTACTTC	CASSPVAGPYEQYF
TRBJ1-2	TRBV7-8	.	TGTGCCAGCAGCTCCGGGCAAAACTATGGCTACACCTTC	CASSSGQNYGYTF
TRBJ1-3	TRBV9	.	TGTGCCAGCAGCGTAGGGGATTCCTTCTCTGGAAACACCATATATTTT	CASSVGDSFSGNTIYF
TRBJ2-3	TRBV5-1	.	TGCGCCAGCGGGGGGAGGCTAGGCACAGATACGCAGTATTTT	CASGGRLGTDTQYF
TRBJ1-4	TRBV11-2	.	TGTGCCAGCAGCACGGGCATCGTCCCCGTCATGGAAAAACTGTTTTTT	CASSTGIVPVMEKLFF
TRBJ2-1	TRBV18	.	TGTGCCAGCTCCCCGACGGGATTCTCCTACAATGAGCAGTTCTTC	CASSPTGFSYNEQFF